This TCR beta chain was recorded in a study of cytomegalovirus exposure and HLA in healthy donors. General observations from the study: As a later analysis revealed, most CMV-associated TCR beta chains appeared HLA-restricted. No immune exposure information besides CMV serostatus was available. A later analysis linked a missense variant in DCLRE1C to the trimming of TCR beta V and J genes.

With regard to this clone: Its target is unknown.

Per germline, CDR1 SGDLS and CDR2 YYNGEE. The CDR3 has 15 amino acids. Germline trimming cut 0 bases from V and 0 bases from J; bases unmatched to any gene: 1. 13 Jbeta primers and 60 Vbeta primers were used for the PCR. Only in-frame clones appear in the TCRdb table, and some are missing; sequencing was by immunoSEQ multiplex PCR. Here the sample spans 150,000 to 250,000 clones, roughly 78% being singletons. V is TRBV9 and J is TRBJ2-7, with 9 bases identical to TRBD1. The sequencing sample was made of PBMCs. The sequence came from a woman in her twenties or thirties in good health and CMV-seropositive. The CDR3 region is CASSVEQGASYEQYF. CDR3 coding DNA: TGTGCCAGCAGCGTAGAACAGGGGGCCTCCTACGAGCAGTACTTC. The full variable domain, completed using reference TRBV9 and TRBJ2-7, is DSGVTQTPKHLITATGQRVTLRCSPRSGDLSVYWYQQSLDQGLQFLIQYYNGEERAKGNILERFSAQQFPDLHSELNLSSLELGDSALYFCASSVEQGASYEQYFGPGTRLTVT.